Included here is one T cell receptor (beta chain) sequence, with context. The sample is drawn from a study of blood T cell repertoires in COVID-19. Study-level background: The origin of the acute and convalescent COVID-19 samples was the United States, Italy and Spain. In each case, the material was cDNA or gDNA derived from T cells, B-cell-depleted T cells, or PBMCs.

Study processing details: Reference gene primer amplification gave nucleated cell count estimates. Data came from immunoSEQ multiplex PCR; TCRdb stores just in-frame clones and leaves some out. The V and J calls and clone size were taken over from that table, and D and trimming were inferred from the DNA. This sample has about 200,000 clones; roughly 84% occur once, and the top ten carry around 25%. The germline CDR1 and CDR2 sequences are LNHDA and SQIVND (reference sequence). Between the trimmed V and J ends, which lost 5 bases and 2 bases, there was a span of 6 bases. This CDR3 region has 12 residues.

The J gene is TRBJ2-5, the V gene TRBV19; no clear D. The source material was peripheral blood. The receptor comes from a man between 35 and 55 years old with acute or convalescent COVID-19. CDR3: CASSQQQETQYF. DNA for the CDR3: TGTGCCAGTAGTCAACAACAAGAGACCCAGTACTTC.